One and the same sample provided the 25 T cell receptor beta chains below, sequenced in a study of blood T cell repertoires in COVID-19. Clones were sequenced by immunoSEQ multiplex PCR, and TCRdb holds only the in-frame ones, with some missing. The table shows a few hundred thousand clones, with 87% occurring only once. Source material: PBMCs or T cells enriched from blood (not recorded which). All receptors come from a woman aged 18 to 35 who had recovered from COVID-19.

This rearrangement joins TRBV19 to TRBJ2-3, with TRBD2 identical over 7 bases. J was trimmed by 8 bases and V by 5 bases; bases with no gene match: 10. Per germline, CDR1 LNHDA and CDR2 SQIVND (reference sequence). The CDR3 sequence is 14 residues long. The CDR3 sequence is CASSSSGGGGTQYF. CDR3 bases: TGTGCCAGTAGTTCATCGGGGGGAGGAGGTACGCAGTATTTT. Supplemented by reference TRBV19 and TRBJ2-3, the full variable domain reads DGGITQSPKYLFRKEGQNVTLSCEQNLNHDAMYWYRQDPGQGLRLIYYSQIVNDFQKGDIAEGYSVSREKKESFPLTVTSAQKNPTAFYLCASSSSGGGGTQYFGPGTRLTVL.

The chain employs TRBV28 and TRBJ1-2; 7 bases are a match to TRBD1. V dropped 7 bases and J dropped 8; count of bases not matched to a gene: 16. The CDR3 has 15 residues. Germline V gene data show CDR1 as MDHEN and CDR2 as SYDVKM. The CDR3 DNA is TGTGCCAGCACACGACCGGGACAGCAAACCTGGGGCTACACCTTC. It yields the protein CASTRPGQQTWGYTF.

J is TRBJ2-3 and V is TRBV5-5; D might be TRBD1 (6 bases). CDR1 is SGHKS and CDR2 is YYEKEE in the germline V gene (reference sequence). Trimming left V 5 bases short and J 1 base short, with 14 bases between. The length of the CDR3 is 15 residues. For the CDR3, the DNA is TGTGCCAGCAGTGACCAGGGGTTTCGCACAGATACGCAGTATTTT. Amino acids: CASSDQGFRTDTQYF.

J is TRBJ1-3 and V is TRBV7-2; D may be TRBD1 (5 bases). Per germline, CDR1 SGHTA and CDR2 FQGNSA. The CDR3 length is 16 residues. V lost 1 base to trimming and J lost 1 base, with 11 bases between them. This chain's CDR3 is CASSLVGQGSGNTIYF. DNA of the CDR3: TGTGCCAGCAGCTTAGTGGGGCAGGGATCTGGAAACACCATATATTTT. Full variable domain (missing parts from reference TRBV7-2 and TRBJ1-3): GAGVSQSPSNKVTEKGKDVELRCDPISGHTALYWYRQSLGQGLEFLIYFQGNSAPDKSGLPSDRFSAERTGGSVSTLTIQRTQQEDSAVYLCASSLVGQGSGNTIYFGEGSWLTVV.

The J gene is TRBJ1-2, the V gene TRBV30, with 7 bases aligning to TRBD1. This CDR3 is built from 14 residues. Germline-derived CDR1 and CDR2 are GTSNPN and SVGIG (reference sequence). Trimming at V came to 3 bases and at J to 7 bases, leaving 11 bases not matched to a gene. The CDR3 spells CAWRPHRGISGYTF. The CDR3 DNA reads as TGTGCCTGGAGGCCCCACAGGGGCATTTCTGGCTACACCTTC.

The V gene is TRBV3-1 (or the pseudogene TRBV3-2), the J gene TRBJ1-2; possible D gene TRBD1, 6 bases. The germline V gene has CDR1 LGHDT and CDR2 YNNKEL (reference sequence). V lost 4 bases and J 4 bases, leaving 16 bases between the germline ends. The CDR3 contains 15 residues. CDR3 in amino acids: CASSPNRVPSYGYTF. DNA of the CDR3: TGTGCCAGCAGCCCTAACAGGGTTCCGTCCTATGGCTACACCTTC.

The gene calls are TRBV18 and TRBJ1-6, with D possibly being TRBD1 (5 bases). Germline V lookup: CDR1 KGHSH, CDR2 LQKENI. The length of the CDR3 is 15 residues. V lost 5 bases, J lost 7 bases, and 15 bases lay in between. This CDR3 reads CASSLEGRGNSPLHF. The CDR3 DNA follows: TGTGCCAGCTCATTGGAGGGACGAGGGAATTCACCCCTCCACTTT.

CDR3 loop: CASSPPGLAGQDTQYF. The CDR3, as DNA: TGTGCCAGCAGCCCACCGGGACTAGCGGGGCAAGATACGCAGTATTTT. J is TRBJ2-3 and V is TRBV9; TRBD2 matches 13 bases. Germline lookup yields CDR1 SGDLS and CDR2 YYNGEE. The CDR3 extends over 16 amino acids. The V and J ends lost 4 bases and 5 bases, in that order; junction bases with no gene match: 7.

This clone was found once. The rearrangement uses TRBV5-1 and TRBJ1-6; tentatively, D is TRBD1 (5 bases). V was pared by 0 bases and J by 0 bases, with 16 bases between. The germline V gene encodes CDR1 SGHRS and CDR2 YFSETQ. This CDR3 contains 19 residues. CDR3: CASSLDRPTLSSYNSPLHF. DNA for the CDR3: TGCGCCAGCAGCTTGGACAGGCCTACTCTAAGCTCCTATAATTCACCCCTCCACTTT.

This clone was counted between two and nine times. The rearrangement links TRBV2 to TRBJ1-2, with no clear D. Germline CDR1 SNHLY, CDR2 FYNNEI. The CDR3 totals 15 residues. Trimming left V 6 bases short and J 3 bases short, with 17 bases between. CDR3 region: CASRGSAAWDYGYTF. The CDR3 region has the DNA TGTGCCAGCAGGGGGAGCGCAGCTTGGGACTATGGCTACACCTTC.

This clone was seen only once. The V gene is TRBV5-1, the J gene TRBJ2-1, with 11 bases that match TRBD2. The trim removed 0 bases at V and 9 bases at J, leaving 8 bases unmatched. This CDR3 spans 16 amino acids. From germline, CDR1 is SGHRS and CDR2 YFSETQ. The CDR3 DNA is TGCGCCAGCAGCTTGGCCCCCCTAGCGGGGGGAGGTGAGCAGTTCTTC. It yields the protein CASSLAPLAGGGEQFF.

CDR3 region: CASTYLGQGLGYGYTF. The CDR3 nucleotides are TGTGCCAGCACTTATTTGGGACAGGGACTCGGCTATGGCTACACCTTC. The chain couples TRBV28 to TRBJ1-2; 9 bases map to TRBD1. The length of the CDR3 is 16 residues. With V trimmed by 7 bases and J by 4 bases, 13 bases remained unmatched. The germline CDR1 and CDR2 sequences are MDHEN and SYDVKM.

The table lists this clone with a count of one. This sequence joins TRBV6-6 and TRBJ2-3; TRBD2 matches 9 bases. The CDR3 covers 15 residues. The V segment lost 0 bases and the J segment 4 bases; nucleotides outside the gene matches: 2. The germline V gene encodes CDR1 MNHNY and CDR2 SVGAGI (reference sequence). CDR3 nucleotides: TGTGCCAGCAGTTACTCGGGCGGGGGGGCAGATACGCAGTATTTT. Its protein is CASSYSGGGADTQYF.

The V gene is TRBV18, the J gene TRBJ1-3, with unresolved D. This CDR3 spans 17 amino acids. Germline CDR1 KGHSH, CDR2 LQKENI. V shed 2 bases and J shed 0 bases, with 14 bases lying between them. CDR3 protein: CASSPIASSRSGNTIYF. CDR3 nucleotide sequence: TGTGCCAGCTCACCAATAGCTTCGAGCCGCTCTGGAAACACCATATATTTT.

CDR3 in amino acids: CSASGRGKGYGELFF. The CDR3 bases are TGCAGTGCTAGTGGGAGGGGAAAAGGGTACGGGGAGCTGTTTTTT. The J gene is TRBJ2-2, the V gene TRBV20-1; 7 nucleotides line up with TRBD2. The CDR3 totals 15 residues. The trim removed 3 bases at V and 7 bases at J, leaving 11 bases unmatched. Germline values: CDR1 DFQATT, CDR2 SNEGSKA (reference sequence).

The rearrangement joins TRBV19 to TRBJ2-7, with 14 bases identical to TRBD2. V was clipped by 10 bases and J by 3 bases; unmatched bases: 2. The CDR3 extends over 13 amino acids. Germline V gene sequence: CDR1 LNHDA, CDR2 SQIVND (reference sequence). The CDR3 loop is CATGTSGSYEQYF. CDR3 DNA: TGTGCCACCGGGACTAGCGGGAGCTACGAGCAGTACTTC.

The chain carries TRBV10-3 and TRBJ1-2, with D unresolved. Trimming cost V 9 bases and J 3 bases, with 14 bases left between them. CDR1 and CDR2 from the germline V gene are ENHRY and SYGVKD. The CDR3 extends over 13 amino acids. CDR3 bases: TGTGCCATGAGGGCTACTGACTACTATGGCTACACCTTC. Translated, it gives CAMRATDYYGYTF.

This sequence joins TRBV6-2 or TRBV6-3 and TRBJ2-2, with TRBD2 matching 13 bases. Germline V gives CDR1 MNHEY, CDR2 SVGEGT. Unmatched junction bases numbered 6, after V lost 6 bases and J lost 5 bases. This CDR3 is built from 16 residues. The CDR3 spells CASSLGLAGSTGELFF. DNA for the CDR3: TGTGCCAGCAGCTTGGGACTAGCGGGGTCGACCGGGGAGCTGTTTTTT.

The chain combines TRBV7-6 with TRBJ2-5, with TRBD1 matching over 7 bases. Looked up from germline, CDR1 is SGHVS and CDR2 is FNYEAQ. The CDR3 is 13 residues long. With 3 bases clipped from V and 9 bases from J, the junction kept 7 bases outside the gene matches. The DNA of the CDR3 is TGTGCCAGCAGCTTGGACAGGCCTGGGGCCCAGTACTTC. This sequence encodes CASSLDRPGAQYF.

The chain employs TRBV29-1 and TRBJ1-1, with D possibly TRBD1 on 6 matching bases. V dropped 0 bases and J dropped 3 bases, with 8 bases sitting between them. CDR1 is SQVTM, CDR2 ANQGSEA, per germline. This CDR3 is built from 13 residues. CDR3 protein: CSVEEAGDTEAFF. The CDR3 coding sequence is TGCAGCGTTGAAGAGGCAGGGGACACTGAAGCTTTCTTT.

Note on this clone: One end of the junction does not line up with germline, which may come from a read error. V is TRBV29-1 and J is TRBJ2-3; 13 bases are shared with TRBD2. The CDR3 totals 14 residues. The germline gives CDR1 SQVTM, CDR2 ANQGSEA. In DNA, the CDR3 is TGCAGCGCTGAACTAGCGGGGGGGCCAGTTACGCAGTATTTT. As protein: CSAELAGGPVTQYF.

V usage is TRBV5-4 and J usage is TRBJ1-6; TRBD1 is a possible D gene (5 bases). The CDR3 has 15 amino acids. Germline V gives CDR1 SGHNT, CDR2 YYREEE (reference sequence). Between the trimmed V and J ends, which lost 4 bases and 3 bases, there was a span of 11 bases. CDR3 in DNA: TGTGCCAGCAGCCGACGGGGGGGCTATAATTCACCCCTCCACTTT. This gives the protein CASSRRGGYNSPLHF.

This clone was counted a few times. In the same sample, other DNA sequences code for this CDR3. The V call is TRBV7-2, the J call TRBJ1-2; no definite D call. Trimming left V 2 bases short and J 0 bases short, with 10 bases between. This CDR3 comprises 15 residues. Germline lookup yields CDR1 SGHTA and CDR2 FQGNSA. The CDR3 sequence is CASSLNGGSNYGYTF. In DNA, the CDR3 is TGTGCCAGCAGCTTAAACGGAGGGTCTAACTATGGCTACACCTTC. The full variable domain, in which reference TRBV7-2 and TRBJ1-2 provide the parts outside the CDR3, is GAGVSQSPSNKVTEKGKDVELRCDPISGHTALYWYRQSLGQGLEFLIYFQGNSAPDKSGLPSDRFSAERTGGSVSTLTIQRTQQEDSAVYLCASSLNGGSNYGYTFGSGTRLTVV.

This chain joins TRBV4-2 and TRBJ2-2, with D possibly being TRBD1 (7 bases). Germline CDR1 reads LGHNA; CDR2 reads YNFKEQ. Trimming left V 0 bases short and J 0 bases short, with 20 bases between. This CDR3 contains 20 residues. CDR3 sequence reads: CASSQDEGYRGGPNTGELFF. CDR3 bases: TGTGCCAGCAGCCAAGATGAGGGGTACAGGGGAGGTCCGAACACCGGGGAGCTGTTTTTT.

The rearrangement joins TRBV2 to TRBJ2-7, with 8 positions matching TRBD1. Trimming at V came to 11 bases and at J to 4 bases, leaving 10 bases not matched to a gene. The CDR3 sequence is 13 residues long. CDR1 is SNHLY and CDR2 is FYNNEI in the germline V gene. In DNA, the CDR3 is TGTGCCGCAGGGGGCAGGGAAAGGTACGAGCAGTACTTC. Encoded protein: CAAGGRERYEQYF.